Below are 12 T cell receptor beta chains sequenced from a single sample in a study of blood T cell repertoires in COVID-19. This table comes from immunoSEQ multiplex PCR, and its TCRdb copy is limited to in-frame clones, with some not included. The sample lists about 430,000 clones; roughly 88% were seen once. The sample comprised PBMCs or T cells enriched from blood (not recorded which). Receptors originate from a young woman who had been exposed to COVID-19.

The CDR3 reads CASSATGGRAEVEQFF. The CDR3 nucleotides read TGTGCCAGCAGTGCAACTGGCGGGAGGGCGGAGGTTGAGCAGTTCTTC. V is TRBV28 and J is TRBJ2-1, with 9 bases fitting TRBD2. Germline assignment: CDR1 MDHEN and CDR2 SYDVKM. The CDR3 runs 16 residues. The V gene end was trimmed by 5 bases and the J gene end by 9 bases; junction bases not matched to a gene: 14.

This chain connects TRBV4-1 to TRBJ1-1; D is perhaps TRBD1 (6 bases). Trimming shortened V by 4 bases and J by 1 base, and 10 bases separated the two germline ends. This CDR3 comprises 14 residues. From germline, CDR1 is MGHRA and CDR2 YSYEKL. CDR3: CASSPTQGNTEAFF. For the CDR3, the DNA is TGCGCCAGCAGCCCCACACAGGGGAACACTGAAGCTTTCTTT.

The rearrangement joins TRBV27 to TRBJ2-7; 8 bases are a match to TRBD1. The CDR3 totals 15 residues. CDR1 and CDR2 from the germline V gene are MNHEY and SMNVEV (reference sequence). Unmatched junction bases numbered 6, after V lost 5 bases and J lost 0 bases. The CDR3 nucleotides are TGTGCCAGCAGTGCATCCGGGACAGGCTCCTACGAGCAGTACTTC. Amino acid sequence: CASSASGTGSYEQYF.

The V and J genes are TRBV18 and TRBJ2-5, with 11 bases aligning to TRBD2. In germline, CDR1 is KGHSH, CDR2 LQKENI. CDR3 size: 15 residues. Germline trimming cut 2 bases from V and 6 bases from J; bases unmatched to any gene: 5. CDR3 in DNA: TGTGCCAGCTCACCAGATAGCGGGAGGGAACAGACCCAGTACTTC. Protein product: CASSPDSGREQTQYF.

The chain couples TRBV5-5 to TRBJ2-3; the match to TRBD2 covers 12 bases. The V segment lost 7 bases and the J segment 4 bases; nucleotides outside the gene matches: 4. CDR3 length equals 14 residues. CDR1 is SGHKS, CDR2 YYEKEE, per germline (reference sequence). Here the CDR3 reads CASSTSGSSDTQYF. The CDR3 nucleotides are TGTGCCAGCTCGACTAGCGGGAGTTCAGATACGCAGTATTTT.

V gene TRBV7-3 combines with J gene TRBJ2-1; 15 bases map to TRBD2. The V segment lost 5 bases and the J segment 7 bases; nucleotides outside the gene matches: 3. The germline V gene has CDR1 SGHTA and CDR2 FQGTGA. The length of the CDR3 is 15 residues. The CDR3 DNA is TGTGCCAGCAGCAAGGGACTAGCGGGGGGAAATGAGCAGTTCTTC. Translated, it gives CASSKGLAGGNEQFF.

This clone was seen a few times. The CDR3 DNA is TGTGCCAGCAGTTACTTCGGGGGGCGGAACACTGAAGCTTTCTTT. This encodes CASSYFGGRNTEAFF. V gene TRBV6-5 combines with J gene TRBJ1-1, with D perhaps TRBD1 (6 bases). V was cut by 1 base and J by 1 base, with 10 bases left in between. The CDR3 covers 15 residues. Per the germline V gene, CDR1 is MNHEY and CDR2 is SVGAGI.

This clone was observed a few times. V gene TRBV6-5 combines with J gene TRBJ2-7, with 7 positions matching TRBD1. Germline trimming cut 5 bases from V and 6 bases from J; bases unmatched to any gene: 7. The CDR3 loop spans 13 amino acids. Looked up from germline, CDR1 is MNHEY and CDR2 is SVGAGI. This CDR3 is CASSPATGFEQYF. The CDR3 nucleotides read TGTGCCAGCAGTCCCGCGACAGGGTTCGAGCAGTACTTC.

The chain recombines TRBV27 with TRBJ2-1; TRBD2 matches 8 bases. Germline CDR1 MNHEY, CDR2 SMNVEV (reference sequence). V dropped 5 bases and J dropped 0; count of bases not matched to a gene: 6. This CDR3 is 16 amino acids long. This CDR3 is CASSVGSGSSYNEQFF. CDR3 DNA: TGTGCCAGCAGTGTCGGAAGCGGGAGCTCCTACAATGAGCAGTTCTTC.

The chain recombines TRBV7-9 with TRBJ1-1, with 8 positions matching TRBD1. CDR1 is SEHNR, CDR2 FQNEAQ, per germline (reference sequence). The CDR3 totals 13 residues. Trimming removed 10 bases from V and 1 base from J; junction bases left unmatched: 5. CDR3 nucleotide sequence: TGTGCCACGGGGGACAGGCGGAACACTGAAGCTTTCTTT. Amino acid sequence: CATGDRRNTEAFF.

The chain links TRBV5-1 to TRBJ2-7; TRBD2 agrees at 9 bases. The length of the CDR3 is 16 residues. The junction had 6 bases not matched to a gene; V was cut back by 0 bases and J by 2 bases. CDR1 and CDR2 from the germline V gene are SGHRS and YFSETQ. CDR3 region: CASSLALTSGTYEQYF. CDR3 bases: TGCGCCAGCAGCTTGGCCCTGACTAGCGGAACCTACGAGCAGTACTTC.

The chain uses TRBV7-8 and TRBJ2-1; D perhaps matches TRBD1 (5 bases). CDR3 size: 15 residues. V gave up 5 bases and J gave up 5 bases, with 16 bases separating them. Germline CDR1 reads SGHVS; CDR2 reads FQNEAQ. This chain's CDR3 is CASSPSRMDNNEQFF. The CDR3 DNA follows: TGTGCCAGCAGCCCCTCGCGCATGGACAACAATGAGCAGTTCTTC.